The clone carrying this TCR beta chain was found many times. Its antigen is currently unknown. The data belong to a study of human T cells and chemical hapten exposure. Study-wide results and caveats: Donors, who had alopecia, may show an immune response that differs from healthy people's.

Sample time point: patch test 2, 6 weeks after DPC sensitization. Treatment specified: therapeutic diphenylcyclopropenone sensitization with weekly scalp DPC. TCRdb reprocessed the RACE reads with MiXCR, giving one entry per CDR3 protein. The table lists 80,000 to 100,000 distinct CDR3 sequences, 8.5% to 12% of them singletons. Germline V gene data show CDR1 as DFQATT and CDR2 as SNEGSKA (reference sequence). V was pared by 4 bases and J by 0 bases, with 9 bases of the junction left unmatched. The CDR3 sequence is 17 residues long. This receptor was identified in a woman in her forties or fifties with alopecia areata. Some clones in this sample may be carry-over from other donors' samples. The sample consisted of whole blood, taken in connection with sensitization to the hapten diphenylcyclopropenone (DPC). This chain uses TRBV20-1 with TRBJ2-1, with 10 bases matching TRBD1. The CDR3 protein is CSAIGQGGSISYNEQFF. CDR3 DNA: TGCAGTGCTATAGGACAGGGGGGTAGTATCTCCTACAATGAGCAGTTCTTC.